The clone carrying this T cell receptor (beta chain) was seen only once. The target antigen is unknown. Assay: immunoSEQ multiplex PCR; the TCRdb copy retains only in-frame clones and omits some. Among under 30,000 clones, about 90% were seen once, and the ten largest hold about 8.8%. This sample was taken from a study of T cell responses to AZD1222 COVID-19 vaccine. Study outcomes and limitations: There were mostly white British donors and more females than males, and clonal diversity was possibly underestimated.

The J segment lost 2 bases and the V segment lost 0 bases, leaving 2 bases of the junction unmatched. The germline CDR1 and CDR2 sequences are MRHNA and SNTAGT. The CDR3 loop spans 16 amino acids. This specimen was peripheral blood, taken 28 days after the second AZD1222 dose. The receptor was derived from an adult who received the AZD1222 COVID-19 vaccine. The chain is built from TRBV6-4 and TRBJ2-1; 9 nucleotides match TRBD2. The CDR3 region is CASSDSAGGPYNEQFF. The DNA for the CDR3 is TGTGCCAGCAGTGACTCTGCGGGAGGGCCCTACAATGAGCAGTTCTTC.